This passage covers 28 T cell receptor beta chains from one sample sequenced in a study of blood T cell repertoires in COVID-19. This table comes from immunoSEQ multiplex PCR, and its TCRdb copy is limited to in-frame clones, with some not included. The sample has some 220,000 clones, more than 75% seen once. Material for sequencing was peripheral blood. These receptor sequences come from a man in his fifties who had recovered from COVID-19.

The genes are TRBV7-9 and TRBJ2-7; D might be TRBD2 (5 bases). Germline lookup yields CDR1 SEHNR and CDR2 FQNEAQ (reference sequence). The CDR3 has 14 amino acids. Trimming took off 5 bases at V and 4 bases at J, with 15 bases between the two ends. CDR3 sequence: CASSPSERSYEQYF. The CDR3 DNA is TGTGCCAGCAGCCCCAGCGAGCGGAGTTACGAGCAGTACTTC.

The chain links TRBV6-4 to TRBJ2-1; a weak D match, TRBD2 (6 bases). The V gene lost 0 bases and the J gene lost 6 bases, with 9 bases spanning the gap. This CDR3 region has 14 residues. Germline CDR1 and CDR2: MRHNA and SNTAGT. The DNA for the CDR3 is TGTGCCAGCAGTGACTCCGGAGGGGCCAATGAGCAGTTCTTC. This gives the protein CASSDSGGANEQFF.

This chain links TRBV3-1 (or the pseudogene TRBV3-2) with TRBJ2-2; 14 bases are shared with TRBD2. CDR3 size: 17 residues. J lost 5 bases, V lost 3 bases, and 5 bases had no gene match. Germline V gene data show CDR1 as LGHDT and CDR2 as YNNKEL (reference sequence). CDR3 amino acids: CASSQGLAGARTGELFF. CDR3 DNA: TGTGCCAGCAGCCAGGGACTAGCGGGAGCGCGTACCGGGGAGCTGTTTTTT.

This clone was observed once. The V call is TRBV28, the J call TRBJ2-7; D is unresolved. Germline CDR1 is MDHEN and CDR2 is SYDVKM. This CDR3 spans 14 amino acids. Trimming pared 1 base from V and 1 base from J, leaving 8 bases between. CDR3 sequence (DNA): TGTGCCAGCAGTTTATATGGCATTTCCTACGAGCAGTACTTC. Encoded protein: CASSLYGISYEQYF.

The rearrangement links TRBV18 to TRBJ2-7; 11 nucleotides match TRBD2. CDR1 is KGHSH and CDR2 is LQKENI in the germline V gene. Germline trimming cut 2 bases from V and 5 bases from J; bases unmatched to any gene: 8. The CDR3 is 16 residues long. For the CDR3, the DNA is TGTGCCAGCTCACCAATTCGATCGGGACTAGCGGACGAGCAGTACTTC. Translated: CASSPIRSGLADEQYF.

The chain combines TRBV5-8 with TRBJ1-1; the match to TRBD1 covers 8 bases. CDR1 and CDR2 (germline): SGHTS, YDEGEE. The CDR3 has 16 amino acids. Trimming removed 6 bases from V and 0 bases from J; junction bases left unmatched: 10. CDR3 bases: TGTGCCAGCAACGGACAGGGCCCCCCTCTGAACACTGAAGCTTTCTTT. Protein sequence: CASNGQGPPLNTEAFF.

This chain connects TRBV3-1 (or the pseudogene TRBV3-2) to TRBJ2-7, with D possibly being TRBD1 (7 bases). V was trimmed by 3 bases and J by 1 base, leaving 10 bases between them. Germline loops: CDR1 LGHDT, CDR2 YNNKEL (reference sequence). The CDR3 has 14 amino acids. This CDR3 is CASSQEGQSYEQYF. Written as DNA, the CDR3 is TGTGCCAGCAGCCAGGAGGGACAGTCCTACGAGCAGTACTTC.

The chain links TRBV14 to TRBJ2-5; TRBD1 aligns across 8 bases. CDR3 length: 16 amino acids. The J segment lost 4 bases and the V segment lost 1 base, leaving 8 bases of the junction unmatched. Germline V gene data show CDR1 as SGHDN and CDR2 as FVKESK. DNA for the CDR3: TGTGCCAGCAGCCAAGTGTTGGCAGGGGGCGGAGAGACCCAGTACTTC. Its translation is CASSQVLAGGGETQYF.

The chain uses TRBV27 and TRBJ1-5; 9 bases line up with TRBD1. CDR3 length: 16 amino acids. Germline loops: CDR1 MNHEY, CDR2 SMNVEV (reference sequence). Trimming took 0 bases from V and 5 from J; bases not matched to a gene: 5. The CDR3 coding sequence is TGTGCCAGCAGTTTATCTGCACAGGGGGCTTATCAGCCCCAGCATTTT. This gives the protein CASSLSAQGAYQPQHF.

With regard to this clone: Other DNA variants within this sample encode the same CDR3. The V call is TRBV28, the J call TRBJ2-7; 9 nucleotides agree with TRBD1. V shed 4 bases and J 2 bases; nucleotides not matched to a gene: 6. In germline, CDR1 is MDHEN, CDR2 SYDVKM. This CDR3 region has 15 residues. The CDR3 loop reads CASSSPGQGTYEQYF. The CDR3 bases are TGTGCCAGCAGTTCTCCGGGACAGGGAACCTACGAGCAGTACTTC.

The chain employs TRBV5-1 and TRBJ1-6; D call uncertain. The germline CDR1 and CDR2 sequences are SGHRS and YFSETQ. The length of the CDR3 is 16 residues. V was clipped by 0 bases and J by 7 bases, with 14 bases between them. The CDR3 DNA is TGCGCCAGCAGCTTGGTCGTCTCGGGGATCAATTCACCCCTCCACTTT. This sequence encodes CASSLVVSGINSPLHF.

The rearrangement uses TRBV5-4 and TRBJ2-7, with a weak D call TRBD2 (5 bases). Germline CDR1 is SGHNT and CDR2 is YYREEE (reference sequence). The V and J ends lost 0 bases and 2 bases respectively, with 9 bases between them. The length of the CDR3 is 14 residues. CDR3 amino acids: CASSLVDSTYEQYF. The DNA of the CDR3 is TGTGCCAGCAGCTTGGTGGACTCAACCTACGAGCAGTACTTC.

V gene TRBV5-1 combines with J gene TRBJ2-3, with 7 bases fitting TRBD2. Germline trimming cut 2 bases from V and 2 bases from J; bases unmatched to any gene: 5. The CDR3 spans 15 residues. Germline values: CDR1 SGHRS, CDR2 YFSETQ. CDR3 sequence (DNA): TGCGCCAGCAGCTTTTCTAGCGGCATCACAGATACGCAGTATTTT. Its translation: CASSFSSGITDTQYF.

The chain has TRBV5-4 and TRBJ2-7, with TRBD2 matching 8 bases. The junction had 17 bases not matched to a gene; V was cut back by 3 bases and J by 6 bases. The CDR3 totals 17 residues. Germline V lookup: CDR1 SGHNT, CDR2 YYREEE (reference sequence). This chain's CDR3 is CASSWGSGTRAGGEQYF. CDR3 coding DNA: TGTGCCAGCAGCTGGGGATCCGGGACCCGGGCGGGAGGCGAGCAGTACTTC. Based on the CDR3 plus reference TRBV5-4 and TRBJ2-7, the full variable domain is ETGVTQSPTHLIKTRGQQVTLRCSSQSGHNTVSWYQQALGQGPQFIFQYYREEENGRGNFPPRFSGLQFPNYSSELNVNALELDDSALYLCASSWGSGTRAGGEQYFGPGTRLTVT.

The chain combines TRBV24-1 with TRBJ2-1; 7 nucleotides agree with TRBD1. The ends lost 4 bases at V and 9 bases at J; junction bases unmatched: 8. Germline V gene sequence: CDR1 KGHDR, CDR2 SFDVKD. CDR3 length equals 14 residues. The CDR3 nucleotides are TGTGCCACCAGTGAACCGTTTGACAGGGCTGAGCAGTTCTTC. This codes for CATSEPFDRAEQFF.

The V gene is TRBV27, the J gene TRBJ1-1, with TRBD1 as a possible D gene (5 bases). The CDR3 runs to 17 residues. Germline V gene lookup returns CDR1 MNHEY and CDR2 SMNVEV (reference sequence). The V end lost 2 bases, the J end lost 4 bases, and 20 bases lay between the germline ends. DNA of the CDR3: TGTGCCAGCAGTTTAAAGGGGTCTCCAGGGTCGGGCACTGAAGCTTTCTTT. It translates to CASSLKGSPGSGTEAFF.

CDR3 sequence: CASRTGLAGNEQYF. The CDR3 nucleotides are TGTGCCAGCCGTACAGGACTAGCGGGCAACGAGCAGTACTTC. V is TRBV28 and J is TRBJ2-7; 11 bases agree with TRBD2. Trimming cost V 8 bases and J 5 bases; bases outside gene matches: 8. The CDR3 runs 14 residues. Germline CDR1 and CDR2: MDHEN and SYDVKM.

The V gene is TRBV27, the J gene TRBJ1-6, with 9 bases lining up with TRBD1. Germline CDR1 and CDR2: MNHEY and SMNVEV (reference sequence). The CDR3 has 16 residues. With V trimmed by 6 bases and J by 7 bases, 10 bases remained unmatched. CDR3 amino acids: CASSSYQTGGNSPLHF. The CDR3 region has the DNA TGTGCCAGCAGCTCTTACCAGACAGGGGGGAATTCACCCCTCCACTTT.

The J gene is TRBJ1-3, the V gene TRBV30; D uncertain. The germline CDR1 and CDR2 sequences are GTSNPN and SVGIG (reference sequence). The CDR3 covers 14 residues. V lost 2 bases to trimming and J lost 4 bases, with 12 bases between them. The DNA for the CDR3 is TGTGCCTGGAGTCAATCGACAAGCGGAAACACCATATATTTT. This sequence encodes CAWSQSTSGNTIYF.

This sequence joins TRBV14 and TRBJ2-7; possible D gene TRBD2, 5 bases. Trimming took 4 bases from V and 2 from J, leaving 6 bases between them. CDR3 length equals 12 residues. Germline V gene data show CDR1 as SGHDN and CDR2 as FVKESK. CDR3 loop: CASSPGTYEQYF. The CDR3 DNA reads TGTGCCAGCAGCCCCGGGACCTACGAGCAGTACTTC.

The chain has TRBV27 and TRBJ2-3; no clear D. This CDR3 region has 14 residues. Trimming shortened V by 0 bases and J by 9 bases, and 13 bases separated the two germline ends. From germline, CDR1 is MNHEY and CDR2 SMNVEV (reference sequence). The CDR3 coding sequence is TGTGCCAGCAGTTTATCCTGGATCGAGCGCACGCAGTATTTT. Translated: CASSLSWIERTQYF.

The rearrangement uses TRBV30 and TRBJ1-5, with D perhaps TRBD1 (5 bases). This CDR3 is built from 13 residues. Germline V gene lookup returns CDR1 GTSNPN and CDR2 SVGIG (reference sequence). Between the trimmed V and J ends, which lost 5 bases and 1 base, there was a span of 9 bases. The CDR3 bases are TGTGCCTGGGCCGGGGGGAGCAATCAGCCCCAGCATTTT. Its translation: CAWAGGSNQPQHF.

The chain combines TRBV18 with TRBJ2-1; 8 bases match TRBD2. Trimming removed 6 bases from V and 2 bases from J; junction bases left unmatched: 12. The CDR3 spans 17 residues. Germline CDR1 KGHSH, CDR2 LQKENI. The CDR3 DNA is TGTGCCAGCTCGTTAACTAGCGGAGGTGCGGCCTACAATGAGCAGTTCTTC. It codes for CASSLTSGGAAYNEQFF. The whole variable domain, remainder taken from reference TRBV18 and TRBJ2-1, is NAGVMQNPRHLVRRRGQEARLRCSPMKGHSHVYWYRQLPEEGLKFMVYLQKENIIDESGMPKERFSAEFPKEGPSILRIQQVVRGDSAAYFCASSLTSGGAAYNEQFFGPGTRLTVL.

The CDR3: CSASHPPQGTVNYGYTF. The CDR3 bases are TGCAGTGCTAGTCATCCCCCACAGGGGACGGTTAACTATGGCTACACCTTC. The V call is TRBV20-1, the J call TRBJ1-2; TRBD1 agrees at 7 bases. This CDR3 is 17 amino acids long. The germline gives CDR1 DFQATT, CDR2 SNEGSKA (reference sequence). V trimming: 3 bases; J trimming: 1 base; junction bases outside the gene matches: 14.

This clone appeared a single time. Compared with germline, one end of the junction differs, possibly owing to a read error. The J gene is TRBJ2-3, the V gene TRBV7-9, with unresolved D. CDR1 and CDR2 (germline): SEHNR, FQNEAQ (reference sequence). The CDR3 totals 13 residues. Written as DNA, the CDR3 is TGTGCCAGCAGCTTAGCGCTGGGCTCTCCCCCCTTTTTT. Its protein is CASSLALGSPPFF.

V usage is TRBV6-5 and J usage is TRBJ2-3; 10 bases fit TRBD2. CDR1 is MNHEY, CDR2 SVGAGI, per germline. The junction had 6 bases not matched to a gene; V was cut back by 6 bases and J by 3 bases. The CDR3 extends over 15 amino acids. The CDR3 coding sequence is TGTGCCAGCAGCCAGCTAGCGGGGGATACAGATACGCAGTATTTT. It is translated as CASSQLAGDTDTQYF.

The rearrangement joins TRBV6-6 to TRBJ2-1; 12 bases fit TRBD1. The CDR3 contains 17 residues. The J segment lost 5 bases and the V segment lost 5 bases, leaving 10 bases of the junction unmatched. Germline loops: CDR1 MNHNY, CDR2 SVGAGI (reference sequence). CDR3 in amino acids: CASSLAGTGGANNEQFF. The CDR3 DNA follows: TGTGCCAGCAGTCTGGCCGGGACAGGGGGCGCGAACAATGAGCAGTTCTTC.

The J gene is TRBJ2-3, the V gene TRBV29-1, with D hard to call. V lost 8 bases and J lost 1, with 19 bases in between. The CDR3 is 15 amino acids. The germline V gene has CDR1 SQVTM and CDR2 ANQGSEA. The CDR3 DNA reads TGCAGCTTTTGGCCCCCGCAGACTCGCACAGATACGCAGTATTTT. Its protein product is CSFWPPQTRTDTQYF.